This T cell receptor beta chain was recovered during a study of PD-1 blockade in classical Hodgkin lymphoma. Study results and limitations: A significant rise in TCR diversity by C4D1 was seen for CD4+ but not CD8+ cells.

Of note for this clone: Its antigen is unidentified.

The CDR3 is made up of 14 amino acids. Germline assignment: CDR1 MNHEY and CDR2 SMNVEV (reference sequence). Deletions cut 5 bases from V and 5 bases from J, with 15 bases between. TCRdb's copy holds only in-frame clones and misses some; the assay was immunoSEQ multiplex PCR. The data hold some 96,000 clones, with around 90% observed a single time. No patient escaped relapse after autologous stem cell transplantation, and brentuximab vedotin exposure varied. Relapsed/refractory classical Hodgkin lymphoma patients had complete, partial or progressive responses. The V and J genes are TRBV27 and TRBJ1-1; the D is unclear. The sample consisted of peripheral blood mononuclear cells (PBMCs), taken at baseline. This TCR came from a human donor with classical Hodgkin lymphoma. CDR3 bases: TGTGCCAGCAGTCCGCCGGCACCTATAACTGAAGCTTTCTTT. Its protein product is CASSPPAPITEAFF.